This T cell receptor (beta chain) was obtained from a study of beta chain features in type 1 diabetes. Study results and limitations: TCRB CDR3s from Type 1 diabetes patients were moderately but significantly shorter in all four CD4+ subsets.

With respect to this clone: Its antigen is not known.

TCRB transcripts that were expressed got sequenced, as all of the isolated RNA had been reverse transcribed. Profiling relied on immunoSEQ multiplex PCR, and the TCRdb table lists in-frame clones only, not all of them. In the table there are roughly 330,000 clones, about 13% of which are singletons. This CDR3 has 15 amino acids. The germline gives CDR1 MDHEN, CDR2 SYDVKM. After removal of 5 bases from V and 8 bases from J, the junction contained 7 bases not matched to a gene. This clonotype was sampled from a young woman with type 1 diabetes. The V and J genes are TRBV28 and TRBJ2-1; 12 nucleotides line up with TRBD2. Material: naive CD4+ T cells from blood. Written as DNA, the CDR3 is TGTGCCAGCAGTGGTGGACTAGCGGGATATCATGAGCAGTTCTTC. Translating gives CASSGGLAGYHEQFF.